These 17 T cell receptor beta chains were all obtained from the same sample, sequenced in a study of OX40 agonist ivuxolimab in advanced cancers. Clones were read by immunoSEQ multiplex PCR, and TCRdb kept only the in-frame ones, dropping some. Of 90,000 or so clones in the sample, 91% are singletons; the top ten hold roughly 2.5%. The material was CD4+ or CD8+ T cells sorted from blood, obtained in a trial of the OX40 agonist ivuxolimab. Receptors were obtained from an adult with an advanced solid tumor such as melanoma, head and neck, liver or kidney cancer.

The chain is built from TRBV6-1 and TRBJ2-7, with D possibly TRBD1 on 5 matching bases. Trimming left V 7 bases short and J 3 bases short, with 10 bases between. The CDR3 is 12 amino acids. Germline CDR1 and CDR2: MNHNS and SASEGT. CDR3 nucleotide sequence: TGTGCCAGCAAGGGGTTGCGCTACGAGCAGTACTTC. This codes for CASKGLRYEQYF.

Only one count was recorded for this clone. The chain joins TRBV29-1 to TRBJ2-7, with D possibly being TRBD2 (6 bases). There are 12 residues in the CDR3. Germline CDR1 reads SQVTM; CDR2 reads ANQGSEA. Trimming pared 6 bases from V and 1 base from J, leaving 10 bases between. CDR3 loop: CSVQRGSYEQYF. CDR3 coding DNA: TGCAGCGTACAACGGGGGTCCTACGAGCAGTACTTC.

The J gene is TRBJ2-5, the V gene TRBV28; no firm D call. The last part of the DNA fits TRBJ2-7 better; the J call may be wrong. The germline CDR1 and CDR2 sequences are MDHEN and SYDVKM. This CDR3 has 13 amino acids. The CDR3 loop is CASSRRLFYEQYF. Written as DNA, the CDR3 is TGTGCCAGCAGCCGCAGGCTATTTTACGAGCAGTACTTC.

The chain uses TRBV4-1 and TRBJ2-7; possible D gene TRBD1, 6 bases. The germline V and J ends were trimmed by 0 bases and 3 bases, with 15 bases remaining between them. Per the germline V gene, CDR1 is MGHRA and CDR2 is YSYEKL. The CDR3 spans 16 residues. The CDR3: CASSQETTGTLYEQYF. The CDR3 DNA follows: TGCGCCAGCAGCCAAGAAACCACGGGGACACTCTACGAGCAGTACTTC.

The genes are TRBV10-3 and TRBJ1-2; D might be TRBD1 (6 bases). The CDR3 loop spans 13 amino acids. Germline lookup yields CDR1 ENHRY and CDR2 SYGVKD. V shed 8 bases and J shed 2 bases, with 12 bases lying between them. This chain's CDR3 is CAIRAGANYGYTF. Here the CDR3 DNA reads TGTGCCATCCGAGCAGGGGCGAACTATGGCTACACCTTC.

The V and J genes are TRBV30 and TRBJ1-1; no clear D. Trimming removed 2 bases at V and 1 base at J, with 14 bases between. The CDR3 totals 15 residues. Germline lookup yields CDR1 GTSNPN and CDR2 SVGIG (reference sequence). CDR3 region: CAWSQVGGPNTEAFF. The CDR3 DNA is TGTGCCTGGAGTCAGGTGGGCGGCCCGAACACTGAAGCTTTCTTT.

J is TRBJ1-2 and V is TRBV9, with D possibly matching TRBD1 (5 bases). The ends were cut back, 6 bases at V and 2 bases at J, with 17 bases in the middle. CDR3 length equals 15 residues. Germline-derived CDR1 and CDR2 are SGDLS and YYNGEE. The CDR3 nucleotides are TGTGCCAGCACCCGCGGTTCGACAGAAAACTATGGCTACACCTTC. Translated, it gives CASTRGSTENYGYTF.

This chain links TRBV19 with TRBJ1-1, with D unresolved. Germline V gives CDR1 LNHDA, CDR2 SQIVND (reference sequence). Trimming pared 7 bases from V and 3 bases from J, leaving 15 bases between. CDR3 length equals 14 residues. This chain's CDR3 is CASTHGGRDTEAFF. The CDR3 coding sequence is TGTGCCAGTACCCATGGAGGGCGGGACACTGAAGCTTTCTTT.

J is TRBJ1-3 and V is TRBV7-9; no clear D gene. V was pared by 7 bases and J by 0 bases, with 13 bases between. The germline V gene has CDR1 SEHNR and CDR2 FQNEAQ (reference sequence). The CDR3 has 15 amino acids. The CDR3 is CASIPSTVSGNTIYF. Written as DNA, the CDR3 is TGTGCCAGCATCCCGTCGACGGTCTCTGGAAACACCATATATTTT.

The chain combines TRBV27 with TRBJ2-3; 9 nucleotides agree with TRBD2. V lost 2 bases and J lost 0; bases outside the gene matches: 3. Germline V gene sequence: CDR1 MNHEY, CDR2 SMNVEV (reference sequence). CDR3 length: 16 amino acids. The CDR3 is CASSLLAGFSTDTQYF. CDR3 nucleotide sequence: TGTGCCAGCAGTTTACTAGCGGGGTTTAGCACAGATACGCAGTATTTT.

V usage is TRBV5-5 and J usage is TRBJ1-5; TRBD1 is a possible D gene (6 bases). The CDR3 runs 15 residues. Germline V gene data show CDR1 as SGHKS and CDR2 as YYEKEE (reference sequence). Trimming pared 4 bases from V and 7 bases from J, leaving 18 bases between. CDR3 sequence reads: CASSPQQGIGQPQHF. Written as DNA, the CDR3 is TGTGCCAGCAGCCCTCAACAGGGTATAGGGCAGCCCCAGCATTTT. Variable domain in full (rest from reference TRBV5-5 and TRBJ1-5): DAGVTQSPTHLIKTRGQQVTLRCSPISGHKSVSWYQQVLGQGPQFIFQYYEKEERGRGNFPDRFSARQFPNYSSELNVNALLLGDSALYLCASSPQQGIGQPQHFGDGTRLSIL.

The chain carries TRBV9 and TRBJ1-3, with D unclear. Germline values: CDR1 SGDLS, CDR2 YYNGEE. V was trimmed by 0 bases and J by 0 bases, leaving 10 bases between them. The CDR3 contains 16 residues. This chain's CDR3 is CASSVVADDSGNTIYF. CDR3 nucleotides: TGTGCCAGCAGCGTAGTGGCGGACGACTCTGGAAACACCATATATTTT.

The J gene is TRBJ2-5, the V gene TRBV19, with 12 bases identical to TRBD2. CDR1 and CDR2 (germline): LNHDA, SQIVND (reference sequence). CDR3 length: 15 amino acids. V gave up 3 bases and J gave up 4 bases; unmatched junction bases: 3. The CDR3 reads CASSIGLAGTETQYF. CDR3 nucleotides: TGTGCCAGTAGTATCGGACTAGCGGGAACAGAGACCCAGTACTTC.

This clone is a singleton in its sample. The CDR3 region is CASSVQDQLPYEQYF. CDR3 coding DNA: TGTGCCAGCAGTGTCCAAGATCAGTTACCCTACGAGCAGTACTTC. The chain joins TRBV6-1 to TRBJ2-7; D gene unclear. Germline CDR1 MNHNS, CDR2 SASEGT. The CDR3 runs 15 residues. Trimming took off 4 bases at V and 2 bases at J, with 15 bases between the two ends.

The chain uses TRBV6-5 and TRBJ1-5; TRBD1 might be the D (5 bases). The CDR3 has 15 amino acids. The V gene's germline CDR1 is MNHEY and CDR2 SVGAGI. Trimming cost V 5 bases and J 2 bases, with 13 bases left between them. The CDR3 sequence: CASSPGAGGNQPQHF. CDR3 in DNA: TGTGCCAGCAGTCCCGGGGCGGGGGGCAATCAGCCCCAGCATTTT.

The chain recombines TRBV28 with TRBJ1-1; unclear D gene. The V gene lost 6 bases and the J gene lost 0 bases, with 8 bases spanning the gap. The CDR3 totals 13 residues. Germline CDR1 and CDR2: MDHEN and SYDVKM. The CDR3 nucleotides are TGTGCCAGCAGCGCACAGCTGAACACTGAAGCTTTCTTT. Its protein is CASSAQLNTEAFF. The entire variable domain, with the rest obtained from reference TRBV28 and TRBJ1-1, is as follows: DVKVTQSSRYLVKRTGEKVFLECVQDMDHENMFWYRQDPGLGLRLIYFSYDVKMKEKGDIPEGYSVSREKKERFSLILESASTNQTSMYLCASSAQLNTEAFFGQGTRLTVV.

The chain uses TRBV19 and TRBJ2-1, with 8 bases fitting TRBD2. Germline CDR1 and CDR2: LNHDA and SQIVND (reference sequence). Trimming removed 3 bases from V and 11 bases from J; junction bases left unmatched: 12. The CDR3 has 15 residues. CDR3 sequence: CASSMPQREFPQQFF. CDR3 bases: TGTGCCAGTAGTATGCCTCAGCGGGAGTTTCCCCAGCAGTTCTTC.